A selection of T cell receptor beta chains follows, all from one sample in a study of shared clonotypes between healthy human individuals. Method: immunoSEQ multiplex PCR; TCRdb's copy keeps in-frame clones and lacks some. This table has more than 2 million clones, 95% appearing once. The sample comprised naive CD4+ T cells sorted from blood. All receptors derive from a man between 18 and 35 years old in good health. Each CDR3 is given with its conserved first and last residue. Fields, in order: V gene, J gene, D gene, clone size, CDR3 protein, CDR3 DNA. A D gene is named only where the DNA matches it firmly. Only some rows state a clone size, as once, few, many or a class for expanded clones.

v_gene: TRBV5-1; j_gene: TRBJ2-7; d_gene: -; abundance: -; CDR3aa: CASSLAGQGPYEQYF; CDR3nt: TGCGCCAGCAGCTTGGCAGGTCAGGGACCCTACGAGCAGTACTTC
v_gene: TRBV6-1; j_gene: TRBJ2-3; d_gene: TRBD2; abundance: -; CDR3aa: CASSEGLAGVWDTQYF; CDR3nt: TGTGCCAGCAGTGAAGGACTAGCGGGGGTATGGGATACGCAGTATTTT
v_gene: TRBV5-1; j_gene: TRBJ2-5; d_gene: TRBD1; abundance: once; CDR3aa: CASSQGTGQETQYF; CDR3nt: TGCGCCAGCAGCCAAGGGACAGGCCAAGAGACCCAGTACTTC
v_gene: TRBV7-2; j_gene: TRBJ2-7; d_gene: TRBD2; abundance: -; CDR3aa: CASSFASGRAKGEQYF; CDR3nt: TGTGCCAGCAGCTTCGCTAGCGGGAGGGCTAAAGGCGAGCAGTACTTC
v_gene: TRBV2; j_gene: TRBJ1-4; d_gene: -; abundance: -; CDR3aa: CASSEAEGKAFREKLFF; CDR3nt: TGTGCCAGCAGTGAAGCGGAAGGGAAGGCGTTTAGGGAAAAACTGTTTTTT
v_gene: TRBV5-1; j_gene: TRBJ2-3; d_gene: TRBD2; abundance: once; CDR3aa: CASSLDSGSIADTQYF; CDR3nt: TGCGCCAGCAGCTTGGACAGCGGGAGCATCGCAGATACGCAGTATTTT
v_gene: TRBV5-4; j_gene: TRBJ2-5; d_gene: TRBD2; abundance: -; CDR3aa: CASSLTGLAVYQETQYF; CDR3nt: TGTGCCAGCAGCCTGACGGGACTAGCGGTGTACCAAGAGACCCAGTACTTC
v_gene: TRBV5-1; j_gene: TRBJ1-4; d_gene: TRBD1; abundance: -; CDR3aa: CASSLETGSNEKLFF; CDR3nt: TGCGCCAGCAGCTTGGAGACAGGGTCTAATGAAAAACTGTTTTTT
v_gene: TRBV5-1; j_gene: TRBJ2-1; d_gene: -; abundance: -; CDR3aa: CASSLGGTTLDEQFF; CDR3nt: TGCGCCAGCAGCTTGGGGGGGACAACCCTCGATGAGCAGTTCTTC
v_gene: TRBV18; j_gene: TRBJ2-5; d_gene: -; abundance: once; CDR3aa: CASSPYYDRQETQYF; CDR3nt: TGTGCCAGCTCACCCTACTATGACAGACAAGAGACCCAGTACTTC
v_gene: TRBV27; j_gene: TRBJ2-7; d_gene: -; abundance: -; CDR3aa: CASSVSEQYF; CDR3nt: TGTGCCAGCAGTGTGTCCGAGCAGTACTTC
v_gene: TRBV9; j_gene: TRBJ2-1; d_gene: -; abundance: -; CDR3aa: CASSVDWGSGEQFF; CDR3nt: TGTGCCAGCAGCGTAGATTGGGGCTCGGGTGAGCAGTTCTTC
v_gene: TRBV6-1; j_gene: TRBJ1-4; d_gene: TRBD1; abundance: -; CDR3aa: CASSQGAHGSGKLFF; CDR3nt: TGTGCCAGCAGTCAGGGGGCGCATGGATCCGGAAAACTGTTTTTT
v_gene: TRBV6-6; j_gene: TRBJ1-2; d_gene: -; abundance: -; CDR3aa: CASSPGDTNYGYTF; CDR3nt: TGTGCCAGCAGCCCGGGGGATACTAACTATGGCTACACCTTC
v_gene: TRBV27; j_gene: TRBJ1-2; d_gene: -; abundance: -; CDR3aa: CASSPPGRDYGYTF; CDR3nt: TGTGCCAGCAGTCCCCCAGGGCGGGACTATGGCTACACCTTC
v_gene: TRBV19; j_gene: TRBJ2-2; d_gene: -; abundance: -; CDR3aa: CASSRQNTGELFF; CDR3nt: TGTGCCAGTAGTAGGCAGAACACCGGGGAGCTGTTTTTT
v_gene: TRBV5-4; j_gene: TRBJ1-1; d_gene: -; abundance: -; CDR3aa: CASSLEHLNTEAFF; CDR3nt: TGTGCCAGCAGCTTGGAACATTTGAACACTGAAGCTTTCTTT
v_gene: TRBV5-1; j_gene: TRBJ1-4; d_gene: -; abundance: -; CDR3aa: CASSPRSPGKNEKLFF; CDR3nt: TGCGCCAGCAGCCCGCGTTCCCCAGGGAAGAATGAAAAACTGTTTTTT
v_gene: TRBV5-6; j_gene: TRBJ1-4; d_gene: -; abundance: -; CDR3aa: CASSLASGFTNEKLFF; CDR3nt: TGTGCCAGCAGCTTGGCCAGCGGATTCACTAATGAAAAACTGTTTTTT
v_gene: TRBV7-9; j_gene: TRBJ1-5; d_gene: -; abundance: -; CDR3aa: CASSPRGYSNQPQHF; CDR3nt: TGTGCCAGCAGCCCAAGGGGATATAGCAATCAGCCCCAGCATTTT
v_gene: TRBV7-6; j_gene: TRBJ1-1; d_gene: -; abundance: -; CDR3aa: CASSLQEGTEAFF; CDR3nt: TGTGCCAGCAGCTTACAGGAAGGCACTGAAGCTTTCTTT
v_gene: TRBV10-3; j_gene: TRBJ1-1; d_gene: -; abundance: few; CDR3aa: CAISEGYAEAFF; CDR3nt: TGTGCCATCAGTGAAGGGTACGCTGAAGCTTTCTTT